Below are 12 T cell receptor beta chains sequenced from a single sample in a study of Graves' ophthalmopathy and Graves' hyperthyroidism. Amplification of the TCR beta CDR3 regions used RNA transcripts (as template). An opening RT-PCR round employed HTBI primers and preceded a second-round multiplex PCR. One entry per CDR3 protein results from TCRdb running MiXCR on the multiplex PCR reads. The sample consists of almost 750,000 distinct CDR3 sequences, around 40% of them appearing once. Sequencing used peripheral blood. These receptor sequences come from an adult man with Graves' ophthalmopathy.

A note on this clonotype: Sequence at one end of the junction differs from germline and may be a read error. V usage is TRBV10-3 and J usage is TRBJ1-6, with D maybe TRBD1 (5 bases). Looked up from germline, CDR1 is ENHRY and CDR2 is SYGVKD. The length of the CDR3 is 17 residues. Written as DNA, the CDR3 is TGTGCCAGCAGTGAAGGGGTACGGGAAATCTATGATTTGCCCCTCCACTTT. Amino acids: CASSEGVREIYDLPLHF.

This clonotype was counted between two and nine times. The rearrangement uses TRBV9 and TRBJ1-1; the match to TRBD1 covers 9 bases. The CDR3 sequence is 15 residues long. V shed 3 bases and J 3 bases; nucleotides not matched to a gene: 6. Per germline, CDR1 SGDLS and CDR2 YYNGEE. CDR3 amino acids: CASSEDRGPYTEAFF. For the CDR3, the DNA is TGTGCCAGCAGCGAGGACAGGGGTCCCTACACTGAAGCTTTCTTT. The full variable domain, its missing parts supplied by reference TRBV9 and TRBJ1-1, is DSGVTQTPKHLITATGQRVTLRCSPRSGDLSVYWYQQSLDQGLQFLIQYYNGEERAKGNILERFSAQQFPDLHSELNLSSLELGDSALYFCASSEDRGPYTEAFFGQGTRLTVV.

In its sample, this clonotype was seen many times. The chain uses TRBV10-2 and TRBJ2-5; 7 nucleotides agree with TRBD2. There are 12 residues in the CDR3. V dropped 8 bases and J dropped 3; count of bases not matched to a gene: 3. Per germline, CDR1 WSHSY and CDR2 SAAADI. The CDR3 protein is CASRGLEETQYF. The DNA for the CDR3 is TGCGCCAGCCGAGGACTAGAAGAGACCCAGTACTTC.

This chain uses TRBV5-4 with TRBJ2-6, with 10 nucleotides matching TRBD1. The CDR3 spans 18 residues. V lost 5 bases and J lost 2; bases outside the gene matches: 10. Germline-derived CDR1 and CDR2 are SGHNT and YYREEE (reference sequence). CDR3 region: CASSTGTGAITGANVLTF. CDR3 DNA: TGTGCCAGCAGTACCGGGACAGGGGCAATAACTGGGGCCAACGTCCTGACTTTC.

The rearrangement uses TRBV29-1 and TRBJ1-2; 8 nucleotides line up with TRBD1. CDR1 SQVTM and CDR2 ANQGSEA come from the germline V gene. The V segment lost 8 bases and the J segment 7 bases; nucleotides outside the gene matches: 6. The CDR3 runs 11 residues. The CDR3 DNA reads TGCAGCTTATTACAGGGGGGTGGCTACACCTTC. This codes for CSLLQGGGYTF.

The chain employs TRBV5-1 and TRBJ2-5, with TRBD2 matching 7 bases. With 2 bases clipped from V and 5 bases from J, the junction kept 6 bases outside the gene matches. There are 14 residues in the CDR3. CDR1 SGHRS and CDR2 YFSETQ come from the germline V gene. The CDR3 region has the DNA TGCGCCAGCAGCTTAACGGGGAGGGTGGAGACCCAGTACTTC. The encoded protein is CASSLTGRVETQYF.

For this clonotype: Compared with germline, one end of the junction differs, possibly owing to a read error. The rearrangement uses TRBV20-1 and TRBJ1-4; D not certain. Germline V gene sequence: CDR1 DFQATT, CDR2 SNEGSKA (reference sequence). This CDR3 is 14 amino acids long. This CDR3 is CSARTRRHNEKLVF. CDR3 nucleotides: TGCAGTGCTAGAACGAGACGGCATAATGAAAAACTGGTTTTT.

The genes are TRBV6-1 and TRBJ1-2, with D possibly matching TRBD1 (5 bases). The CDR3 spans 15 residues. The germline V gene has CDR1 MNHNS and CDR2 SASEGT. V shed 2 bases and J shed 7 bases, with 17 bases lying between them. Written as DNA, the CDR3 is TGTGCCAGCAGTGAACTTTACCGGGGGACCCCTGGCTACACCTTC. Its protein is CASSELYRGTPGYTF.

This clonotype was observed at least ten times. V is TRBV7-9 and J is TRBJ2-6; no firm D call. V shed 7 bases and J shed 2 bases, with 3 bases lying between them. Per the germline V gene, CDR1 is SEHNR and CDR2 is FQNEAQ (reference sequence). The CDR3 loop spans 12 amino acids. The CDR3 nucleotides read TGTGCCAGCAACGCTGGGGCCAACGTCCTGACTTTC. Encoded protein: CASNAGANVLTF.

Concerning this clonotype itself: A much larger clone differs by one base, so this may be a read error. This chain connects TRBV2 to TRBJ2-7; possibly TRBD1 for D (6 bases). This CDR3 comprises 15 residues. Germline V CDR1 and CDR2: SNHLY, FYNNEI. V lost 6 bases, J lost 2 bases, and 17 bases lay in between. CDR3 sequence (DNA): TGTGCCAGCAGGGCCGTCGCAGGGGAGCCCTACGAGCAGTACTTC. Translating it yields CASRAVAGEPYEQYF.

Points on this clonotype: One junction end disagrees with the germline gene, perhaps due to a read error. This chain joins TRBV7-9 and TRBJ2-5; 10 bases are a match to TRBD2. Germline CDR1 reads SEHNR; CDR2 reads FQNEAQ (reference sequence). The CDR3 is 18 residues long. CDR3 DNA sequence: TGTGCCGGCAGCTTAGAGTTTGTTCTAGCGGGAGCCGAAGAGACCCAGTACTTC. It yields the protein CAGSLEFVLAGAEETQYF.

V and J are TRBV5-5 and TRBJ2-2; D is undetermined. Looked up from germline, CDR1 is SGHKS and CDR2 is YYEKEE (reference sequence). CDR3 length: 15 amino acids. The V end lost 2 bases, the J end lost 0 bases, and 8 bases lay between the germline ends. CDR3 in amino acids: CASSFRQSNTGELFF. CDR3 nucleotide sequence: TGTGCCAGCAGCTTTAGGCAGTCGAACACCGGGGAGCTGTTTTTT.